This TCR beta chain is from a study of T cell clusters in autoimmune cytopenias (dated by TCRdb to the late 2010s). With regard to the full study: Among healthy donor controls, the mean age was around 55 years, the median age was roughly 60 years, and about half of the roughly 40 were female. TRB sequencing reached a median depth of approximately 50,000 reads per sample and yielded a median of around 2,400 distinct TRB clonotypes per sample. Peripheral blood TRB and IGH repertoires were sequenced in autoimmune cytopenia patients at active disease and during treatment follow-up, alongside healthy, CLL and autoimmune hepatitis controls. The goal of the study was to determine whether autoimmune cytopenia patients have a disease-specific immune repertoire signature that could serve as a blood-based biomarker. For primary cytopenia, 25 to 30 age-matched healthy donors were used as controls, and for secondary cytopenia, 14 to 15 age-matched CLL patients were used as controls. Autoimmune hepatitis repertoires were compared against fewer than 30 age- and sex-matched healthy donors.

TRB rearrangements were amplified by multiplex PCR following a touch-down protocol, with the TRB-A and TRB-B primer pools mixed in one tube. Illumina adapters and sample indices were added to the amplicons through two consecutive PCR reactions performed with Phusion HS II polymerase. The amplicons were gel-purified using the NucleoSpin Gel and PCR Clean-up kit, after which quantification was performed by Qubit and quality was checked on an Agilent 2100 Bioanalyzer. Sequencing of the libraries was performed on an Illumina MiSeq with 600-cycle, single-indexed, paired-end runs. Concerning the study's data processing: MiXCR version 2.1.12 with the default MiXCR reference library was used to align and assemble TRB reads. A clone was defined by each unique CDR3 nucleotide sequence, and the analysis included only productive sequences supported by at least two reads. Alpha-parameterized diversity profiles (alpha 0 to 5), including the Shannon (alpha 1) and Simpson (alpha 2) indices, were computed with an R script to assess repertoire diversity. Combinatorial TRB VJ usage was calculated with the tcR package and was compared between cohorts by principal component analysis performed with ade4. Using GLIPH, TCRbeta CDR3s were clustered on pairs of cohorts matched for age and read depth, and a Wilcoxon test was used to compare cluster frequencies. Reads reprocessed by TCRdb are summarized as one entry per CDR3 protein sequence, and DNA is absent. V and J calls and clone size were set by TCRdb, not the authors. In this sample's table one finds under 13,000 distinct CDR3 sequences. About 32% of the sample goes to the ten largest clones.

As to this clonotype: Its specific antigen is unknown.

Study-wide findings and limitations: In the comparison of secondary cytopenia with CLL, the cluster-lack signature was not observed, apparently because the dominant lymphoma-associated repertoire masked the signature. Healthy donors showed almost three-fold more exclusive TRB clusters than active autoimmune hepatitis patients, consistent with an autoimmunity-wide signature. The GLIPH analysis suggested a lack of physiological T cell clusters in primary autoimmune cytopenia patients, since around 50 clusters were exclusive to healthy donors whereas 15 to 20 were exclusive to patients. TRB repertoire shifts, with less even repertoires in secondary cytopenia and CLL, mostly reflected lymphoma bias rather than autoimmunity. The T cell clusters were defined only in silico, and the functional role of the clusters still needed to be validated experimentally.

Per sample, approximately 250 ng of peripheral blood genomic DNA, approximately 37,500 genome equivalents, was used for TRB amplification. The germline V gene provides CDR1 SGHDT and CDR2 YYEEEE. The CDR3 goes from the cysteine to the phenylalanine over 16 residues. The DNA is unrecorded. This sample was also put to use in a study of T cell repertoires in aging, cancer and after chemotherapy. As the second paper documents: Donors spanned six age groups from 30 or younger to 70 or older, with at least three individuals per group. Control TCR repertoires from healthy donors were recorded over several months to years, and clear clonal overlap was observed across re-sampling. The complete dataset included some 9 million TCR reads. Untreated patients with hematological or solid cancers showed significantly lower blood TCR diversity and higher clonality than age-matched healthy donors. In healthy donors, the decline in TCR diversity with age was mainly explained by loss of richness, whereas in cancer patients loss of evenness was also found to contribute. Median generation probability increased over the chemotherapy interval in both cancer cohorts, suggesting repertoire reconstitution through rebound thymic output. The authors noted that the repertoire data do not allow conclusions about immunological memory after chemotherapy. To look at immunoaging and at how T cells reconstitute after chemotherapy, the study profiled TCR beta repertoires in peripheral blood from both healthy donors and cancer patients. The cohort comprised around 220 cancer patients, 94 with hematological and over 110 with solid cancers, plus 95 healthy donors as a reference group. TRB sequences were processed with MiXCR versions 2.12 and 3.0.5. The repertoire metrics were Shannon diversity, evenness, clonality (defined as one minus evenness), and alpha-parameterized diversity profiles covering alpha 0 to 5. The IGoR algorithm was used to calculate generation probabilities for clones in the paired samples taken before and after chemotherapy.

The receptor was derived from a human donor in good health. The sequencing input was peripheral blood. The chain is assembled from TRBV5-6 and TRBJ2-2; the TRBD2 assignment by TCRdb is unverifiable without DNA. The CDR3 region: CASSLELGGYTGELFF.